This T cell receptor (beta chain) was recorded in a study of blood T cells in healthy people across ages. This clonotype was detected only a few times. The CDR3 totals 14 residues. V shed 6 bases, J shed 3 bases, and the junction held 9 bases outside the gene matches. Looked up from germline, CDR1 is SQVTM and CDR2 is ANQGSEA. Using a J-beta primer mix together with a sample-barcoded 5' primer, a second PCR was run for roughly 6 to 11 cycles. TCRdb reprocessed the 5' RACE reads with MiXCR, giving one entry per CDR3 protein. The data show some 760,000 distinct CDR3 sequences, just under 25% seen once. The data were also submitted as part of a second study, on T cells of mothers and their children.

This TCR was recovered from a boy between 10 and 17 years old in good health. The sequenced sample consisted of blood. The V and J genes are TRBV29-1 and TRBJ2-5, with 8 bases aligning to TRBD2. The CDR3 nucleotides are TGCAGCGTGAGACTAGCGCTCAACAAAGAGACCCAGTACTTC. Protein product: CSVRLALNKETQYF.